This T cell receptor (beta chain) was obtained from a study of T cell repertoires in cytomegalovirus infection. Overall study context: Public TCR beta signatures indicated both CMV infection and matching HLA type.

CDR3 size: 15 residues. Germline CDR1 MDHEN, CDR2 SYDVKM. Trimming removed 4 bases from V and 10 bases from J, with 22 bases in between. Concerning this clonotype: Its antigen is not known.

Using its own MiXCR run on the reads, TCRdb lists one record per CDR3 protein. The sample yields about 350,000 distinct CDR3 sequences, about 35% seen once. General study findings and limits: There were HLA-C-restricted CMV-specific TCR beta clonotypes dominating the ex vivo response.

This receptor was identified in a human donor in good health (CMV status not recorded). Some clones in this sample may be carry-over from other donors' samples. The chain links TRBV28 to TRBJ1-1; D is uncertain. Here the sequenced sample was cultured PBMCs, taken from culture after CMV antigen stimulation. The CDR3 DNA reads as TGTGCCAGCAGTTCGGAACACAGCCCTATAACATCAGCTTTCTTT. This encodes CASSSEHSPITSAFF.